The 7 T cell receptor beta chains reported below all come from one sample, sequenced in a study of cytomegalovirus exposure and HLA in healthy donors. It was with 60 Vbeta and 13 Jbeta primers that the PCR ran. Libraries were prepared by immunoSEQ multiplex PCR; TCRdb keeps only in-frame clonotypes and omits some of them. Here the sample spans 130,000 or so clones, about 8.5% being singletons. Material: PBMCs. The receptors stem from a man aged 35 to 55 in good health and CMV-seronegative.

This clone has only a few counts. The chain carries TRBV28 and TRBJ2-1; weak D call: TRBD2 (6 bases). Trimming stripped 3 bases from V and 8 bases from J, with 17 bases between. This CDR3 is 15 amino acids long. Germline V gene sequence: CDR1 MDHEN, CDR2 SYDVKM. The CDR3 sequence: CASSLGWTQRDEQFF. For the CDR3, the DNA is TGTGCCAGCAGTTTGGGGTGGACCCAGCGGGATGAGCAGTTCTTC.

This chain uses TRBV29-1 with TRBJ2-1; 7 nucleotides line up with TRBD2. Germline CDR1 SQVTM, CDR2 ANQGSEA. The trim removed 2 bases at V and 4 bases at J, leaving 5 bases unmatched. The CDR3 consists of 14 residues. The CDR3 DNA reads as TGCAGCGTTGAAAGCGGGGCTTGGTACAATGAGCAGTTCTTC. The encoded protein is CSVESGAWYNEQFF.

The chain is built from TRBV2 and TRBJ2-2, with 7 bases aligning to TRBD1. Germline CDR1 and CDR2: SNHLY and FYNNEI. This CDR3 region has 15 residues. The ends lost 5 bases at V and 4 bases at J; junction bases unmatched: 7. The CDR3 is CASSLDRVGTGELFF. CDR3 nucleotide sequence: TGTGCCAGCAGTCTTGACAGGGTAGGCACCGGGGAGCTGTTTTTT.

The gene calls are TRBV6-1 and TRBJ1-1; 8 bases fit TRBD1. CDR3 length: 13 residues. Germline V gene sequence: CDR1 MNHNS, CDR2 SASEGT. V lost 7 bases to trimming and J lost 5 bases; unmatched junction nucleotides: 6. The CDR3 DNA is TGTGCCAGCAACCACGGGACAGGTACTGAAGCTTTCTTT. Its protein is CASNHGTGTEAFF.

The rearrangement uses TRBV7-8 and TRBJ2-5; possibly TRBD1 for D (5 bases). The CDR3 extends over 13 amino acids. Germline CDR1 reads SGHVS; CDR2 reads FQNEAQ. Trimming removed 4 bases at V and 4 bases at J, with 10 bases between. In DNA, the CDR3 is TGTGCCAGCAGCTCAGGGCAGGGAGAGACCCAGTACTTC. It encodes CASSSGQGETQYF.

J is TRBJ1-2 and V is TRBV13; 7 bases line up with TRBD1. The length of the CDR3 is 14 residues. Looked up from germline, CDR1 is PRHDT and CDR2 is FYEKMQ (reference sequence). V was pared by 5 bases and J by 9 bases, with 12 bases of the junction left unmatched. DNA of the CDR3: TGTGCCAGCAGCGAACGACAGGGTTCTATGAGCTACACCTTC. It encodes CASSERQGSMSYTF.

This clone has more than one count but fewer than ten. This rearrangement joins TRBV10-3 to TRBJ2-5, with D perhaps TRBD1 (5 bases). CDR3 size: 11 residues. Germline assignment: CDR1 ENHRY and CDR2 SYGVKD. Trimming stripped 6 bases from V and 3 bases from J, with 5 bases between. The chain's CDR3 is CAIRGEETQYF. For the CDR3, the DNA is TGTGCCATCAGAGGGGAAGAGACCCAGTACTTC.